This T cell receptor (beta chain) derives from a study of regulatory T cells in long-lasting Graves disease (dated by TCRdb to about 2021). The study in broad terms: Antithyroid drugs had been taken for less than 3 months by newly diagnosed Graves' disease patients. This study used TCR sequencing and RNA sequencing of peripheral blood to compare persistent Graves' disease patients against newly diagnosed Graves' disease patients. The study was registered as a clinical trial and conducted in China. TCR sequencing covered around 13 persistent and roughly 20 newly diagnosed Graves' disease patients, 33 samples in total. General findings and caveats noted by the study authors: Sequencing and analysis were restricted to the TCR beta chain. Because the primary lesion, thyroid tissue, could not be accessed, the study looked at peripheral blood alone. As a limitation, the authors acknowledged that the small sample size may reduce accuracy. Patients with persistent disease shared more public clonotypes (approximately 2,500) than newly diagnosed patients did (around 980). Preferential use of TRBV28, TRBJ1-2 and TRBJ2-5 was observed in persistent disease, whereas TRBV20-1 and TRBJ2-1 were favored in newly diagnosed disease. Persistent Graves' disease patients showed lower TCR Shannon entropy and fewer highly expanded clones than newly diagnosed patients, suggesting clonal expansion.

There are many counts of this clonotype. What this receptor recognizes is not known. No base-level quality is on record; no much larger clone is a single base apart. The CDR3 goes from the cysteine to the phenylalanine over 14 residues. Kept here is only the CDR3 DNA, which spans 42 bases and is read in frame from base 1. Trimming accounts for 5 bases at V and 4 bases at J, while the number of junction bases matched to no gene is 8. The germline V gene (reference sequence) provides CDR1 SEHNR and CDR2 FQNEAQ. The library relied on multiplex PCR. This sample was sequenced with an Illumina HiSeq 4000. CDR3 regions were amplified by Arm-PCR with iRepertoire HTBI primers to construct TCR beta libraries. Before sequencing, the PCR products underwent gel purification. From the authors' description of their analysis: Gene usage analysis of CDR3 amino acid clonotypes relied on the approximately 62 TRBV and 13 to 15 TRBJ segments identified across samples. COPE and FqMerger were used to merge the filtered high-quality paired reads into contigs. BLAST was used to align contigs to IMGT TRBV, TRBD and TRBJ reference genes, and CDR3 was defined according to IMGT. Any clonotype with a frequency above 0.1% was counted as a highly expanded clone. Shannon entropy served as the measure of repertoire diversity, while the Gini coefficient captured V-J evenness. Clonotypes shared by more than one individual were considered public. TCRdb itself trimmed the public reads at Q25 with fastp, ran MiXCR and retained productive beta chains. For every CDR3 protein sequence, its rows merge into one entry that carries the most common genes and DNA. These V and J calls derive from TCRdb rather than the authors' analysis. Counted in this sample were about 620,000 distinct CDR3 sequences; roughly 15% of them appeared once. Of the sample, about 18% falls within the top ten clones.

Per the publication, the time point label means: newly diagnosed GD, antithyroid drugs for less than 3 months. For both TCR sequencing and RNA sequencing, RNA was extracted from PBMCs in TRIzol. The diagnosis of Graves' disease was made according to American Thyroid Association guidelines. Patients for the study were recruited at an endocrinology department in Xi'an, China. From each patient, around 9.3 milliliters of peripheral blood was collected into an EDTA anticoagulant tube. Ficoll Paque Plus density gradient separation was used to isolate PBMCs, and no further T cell sorting was done. An Agilent 2100 Bioanalyzer and agarose gel were used to assess RNA quality, and a NanoDrop 2000 was used to measure RNA concentration. This sample was also put to use in a study of T cells in Graves' hyperthyroidism and ophthalmopathy. The second paper further reports: Stable Graves' hyperthyroidism was defined as no progression to ophthalmopathy during 18 months of follow-up. Hyperthyroidism patients were newly diagnosed, with disease duration under 2 months, and aged 18 to 65 years. Any patient with an uncontrolled infection, another autoimmune disease, pregnancy or lactation was excluded. Diagnoses were based on clinical symptoms, serum thyroxine and TRAb, thyroid ultrasound and orbital computed tomography. A first-round RT-PCR of the TCR CDR3 used the HTBI primer set with the Qiagen OneStep RT-PCR kit. Blood samples also contained most of the expanded thyroid clonotypes (frequency above 0.001), which suggests that blood repertoires may reflect thyroid immune responses. Ophthalmopathy was separated from stable hyperthyroidism by a 13 V-J signature model, with approximately 85% sensitivity and about 81% specificity obtained in cross-validation and 80%/75% obtained in testing. In validation, the model predicted progression to ophthalmopathy a median of around six months before onset, with around 70% sensitivity and about 75% specificity. A discovery cohort of fewer than 110 patients, 43 with Graves' ophthalmopathy and approximately 55 with stable Graves' hyperthyroidism, was used to find distinguishing TCR V-J signatures. Whether ophthalmopathy could be predicted prospectively was tested in an independent validation cohort made up of fewer than 20 hyperthyroidism patients plus 17 patients who later progressed to ophthalmopathy. For training and testing, the 100 or so patients in the discovery cohort were randomly divided in a 7:3 ratio. In addition, the study compared T-cell repertoires in thyroid tissue and in blood from five or six Graves' hyperthyroidism patients. Following sampling, methimazole starting at 30 mg daily was given to hyperthyroidism patients, and high-dose intravenous methylprednisolone was given to ophthalmopathy patients. The libraries were constructed in a second round of multiplex PCR and then size-selected and purified. Libraries were sequenced paired-end with 100 bp reads on an Illumina HiSeq2000. Raw data were processed with SOAPnuke, discarding reads with adapters, uncalled bases, mean Phred below 15, or no exact constant-primer or identifier match. High-quality paired reads were merged using COPE v1.2.5, and each unique nucleotide sequence was defined as a clonotype. MiTCR v1.1 was used to align the clonotypes against IMGT TRBV, TRBD and TRBJ reference segments. Analysis was restricted to V-J combinations with a frequency above 0.0001, which covered approximately 99% of repertoires. A TCS score was defined as the ratio of F50 (clonal expansion) to E x V (chaos), with BLOSUM62-based TCRdist applied between CDR3 peptides within each V-J. Welch's t-statistics and random forest reduced several hundred V-J features to 10 to 15, which were used in a naive Bayes classifier (R e1071). No statistical method was used to set the sample size in advance, and investigators knew the group allocation. According to the paper, TCR Vbeta CDR3 sequencing was carried out on around 140 peripheral blood samples, which came from under 50 ophthalmopathy, approximately 78 hyperthyroidism and around 17 progressor patients.

The sequences come from peripheral blood mononuclear cells (PBMCs), collected at new diagnosis, from a patient treated with antithyroid drugs. This chain is built from TRBV7-9 and TRBJ2-7; TRBD1 agrees with 7 junctional bases. The clonotype comes from a woman aged 25 to 39 with Graves disease. Donor details come from another sample of the same person, matched by shared clones. The CDR3 has the sequence CASSPEPGQYEQYF. Read as DNA, the sequence is TGTGCCAGCAGCCCCGAACCGGGACAGTACGAGCAGTACTTC.